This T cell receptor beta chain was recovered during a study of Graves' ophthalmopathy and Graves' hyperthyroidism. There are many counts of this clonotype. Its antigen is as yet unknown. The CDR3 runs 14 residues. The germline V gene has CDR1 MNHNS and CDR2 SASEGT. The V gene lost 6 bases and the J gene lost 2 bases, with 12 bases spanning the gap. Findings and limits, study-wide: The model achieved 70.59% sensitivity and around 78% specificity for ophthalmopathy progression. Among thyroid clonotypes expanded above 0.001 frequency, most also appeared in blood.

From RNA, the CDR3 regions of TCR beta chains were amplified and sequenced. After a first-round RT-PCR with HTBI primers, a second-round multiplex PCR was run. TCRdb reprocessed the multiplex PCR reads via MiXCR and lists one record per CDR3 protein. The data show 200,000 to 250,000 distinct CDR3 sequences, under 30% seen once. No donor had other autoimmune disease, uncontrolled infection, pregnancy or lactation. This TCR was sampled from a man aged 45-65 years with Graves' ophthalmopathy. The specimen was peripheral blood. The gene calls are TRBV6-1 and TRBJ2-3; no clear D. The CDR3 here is CASRSLSYTDTQYF. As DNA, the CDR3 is TGTGCCAGCAGATCCCTTTCGTACACAGATACGCAGTATTTT.